Presented here are 23 T cell receptor beta chains from one specimen sequenced in a study of brain T cells in children with intractable seizures. Sequencing was performed with immunoSEQ multiplex PCR; in TCRdb, only in-frame clones are kept and a portion is missing. The table lists approximately 110,000 clones, around 94% of them singletons, with 3.5% to 4.5% in the top ten. The sample in question was peripheral blood, obtained at surgery. These receptors all come from a boy under two years old with hemimegalencephaly and intractable seizures.

The chain links TRBV7-3 to TRBJ2-2; D is uncertain. This CDR3 region has 13 residues. Germline lookup yields CDR1 SGHTA and CDR2 FQGTGA. The ends were cut back, 5 bases at V and 4 bases at J, with 8 bases in the middle. The DNA of the CDR3 is TGTGCCAGCAGCCCCTTCGGCACCGGGGAGCTGTTTTTT. Its translation: CASSPFGTGELFF.

The V call is TRBV6-5, the J call TRBJ1-2, with D possibly being TRBD1 (5 bases). The V and J ends lost 8 bases and 4 bases respectively, with 11 bases between them. The length of the CDR3 is 12 residues. CDR1 and CDR2 from the germline V gene are MNHEY and SVGAGI. The CDR3 is CASRRAPYGYTF. The DNA for the CDR3 is TGTGCCAGCCGCAGGGCCCCCTATGGCTACACCTTC.

The chain is built from TRBV2 and TRBJ2-5, with D unclear. Trimming left V 6 bases short and J 10 bases short, with 12 bases between. From germline, CDR1 is SNHLY and CDR2 FYNNEI. The CDR3 is 11 residues long. CDR3 amino acids: CASREQAHQYF. CDR3 coding DNA: TGTGCCAGCAGGGAACAAGCCCACCAGTACTTC. Looking up the rest from reference TRBV2 and TRBJ2-5 gives the full variable domain: EPEVTQTPSHQVTQMGQEVILRCVPISNHLYFYWYRQILGQKVEFLVSFYNNEISEKSEIFDDQFSVERPDGSNFTLKIRSTKLEDSAMYFCASREQAHQYFGPGTRLLVL.

The J gene is TRBJ1-2, the V gene TRBV6-5, with D possibly matching TRBD1 (5 bases). V was trimmed by 3 bases and J by 5 bases, leaving 10 bases between them. Per germline, CDR1 MNHEY and CDR2 SVGAGI. The CDR3 is 13 residues long. The CDR3 is CASSYGGTYGYTF. CDR3 bases: TGTGCCAGCAGTTATGGGGGGACTTATGGCTACACCTTC.

V is TRBV28 and J is TRBJ2-1, with D tentatively TRBD1 or TRBD2 (5 bases each). Trimming removed 4 bases from V and 10 bases from J, with 20 bases in between. This CDR3 is 15 amino acids long. Germline V gives CDR1 MDHEN, CDR2 SYDVKM. The DNA for the CDR3 is TGTGCCAGCAGTTATCTCTCCGCCGGGAACAGGGAGCAGTTCTTC. Its translation is CASSYLSAGNREQFF. Drawing the rest from reference TRBV28 and TRBJ2-1, the complete variable domain is DVKVTQSSRYLVKRTGEKVFLECVQDMDHENMFWYRQDPGLGLRLIYFSYDVKMKEKGDIPEGYSVSREKKERFSLILESASTNQTSMYLCASSYLSAGNREQFFGPGTRLTVL.

The CDR3 nucleotides read TGTGCCAGCAGTTTAGGTAGGACTAGCGGCTACTACGAGCAGTACTTC. Amino acid sequence: CASSLGRTSGYYEQYF. The chain recombines TRBV27 with TRBJ2-7; 10 positions agree with TRBD2. The length of the CDR3 is 16 residues. Germline V gives CDR1 MNHEY, CDR2 SMNVEV (reference sequence). After removal of 2 bases from V and 3 bases from J, the junction contained 7 bases not matched to a gene.

J is TRBJ2-1 and V is TRBV28; 8 bases match TRBD1. Germline V gene data show CDR1 as MDHEN and CDR2 as SYDVKM. J lost 4 bases, V lost 5 bases, and 7 bases had no gene match. The CDR3 runs 15 residues. CDR3 in amino acids: CASSPFRTGYNEQFF. The CDR3 DNA reads as TGTGCCAGCAGTCCGTTCAGGACAGGGTACAATGAGCAGTTCTTC.

Comment on this clone: The junction does not match germline at one end; this may be a read error. The chain joins TRBV7-3 to TRBJ2-7; no clear D. This CDR3 region has 13 residues. Per germline, CDR1 SGHTA and CDR2 FQGTGA. As DNA, the CDR3 is TGTGCCAGCAGCCGTAATGTAGGTTCGGATCCCCACTTC. Its translation is CASSRNVGSDPHF.

The chain has TRBV18 and TRBJ2-5; 7 bases fit TRBD1. The CDR3 length is 14 residues. After removal of 3 bases from V and 3 bases from J, the junction contained 4 bases not matched to a gene. Per germline, CDR1 KGHSH and CDR2 LQKENI. The CDR3 region has the DNA TGTGCCAGCTCACCGACAGGGAAGAAAGAGACCCAGTACTTC. It is translated as CASSPTGKKETQYF.

The genes are TRBV16 and TRBJ2-7, with 9 nucleotides matching TRBD2. The CDR3 consists of 19 residues. Looked up from germline, CDR1 is KGHSY and CDR2 is FQNENV. The junction had 17 bases not matched to a gene; V was cut back by 0 bases and J by 5 bases. The CDR3 loop reads CASSQSRRGLAGKHHEQYF. For the CDR3, the DNA is TGTGCCAGCAGCCAATCCCGGAGGGGGCTAGCGGGAAAACACCACGAGCAGTACTTC.

The chain employs TRBV21-1 and TRBJ2-3; the table's D gene call, TRBD1, was not cross checked with the DNA. TRBV21-1 is a pseudogene locus. This CDR3 has 15 residues. The CDR3 bases are TGTGCCAGCAGCTCGCGACAGGGGAGCACAGATACGCAGTATTTT. Residues: CASSSRQGSTDTQYF.

The rearrangement uses TRBV11-2 and TRBJ1-1; TRBD1 aligns across 7 bases. The CDR3 runs 14 residues. Per germline, CDR1 SGHAT and CDR2 FQNNGV. The J segment lost 4 bases and the V segment lost 5 bases, leaving 7 bases of the junction unmatched. CDR3 in amino acids: CASSPDRVSTEAFF. CDR3 sequence (DNA): TGTGCCAGCAGCCCTGACAGGGTAAGCACTGAAGCTTTCTTT.

V usage is TRBV7-8 and J usage is TRBJ2-5, with a possible D match to TRBD1 (8 bases). CDR1 is SGHVS, CDR2 FQNEAQ, per germline. CDR3 length equals 14 residues. The V and J ends lost 3 bases and 4 bases respectively, with 12 bases between them. The CDR3 region is CASSFNRGGETQYF. The DNA for the CDR3 is TGTGCCAGCAGCTTCAACAGGGGGGGAGAGACCCAGTACTTC. Variable domain in full (rest from reference TRBV7-8 and TRBJ2-5): GAGVSQSPRYKVAKRGQDVALRCDPISGHVSLFWYQQALGQGPEFLTYFQNEAQLDKSGLPSDRFFAERPEGSVSTLKIQRTQQEDSAVYLCASSFNRGGETQYFGPGTRLLVL.

This chain links TRBV13 with TRBJ1-1; D might be TRBD1 (6 bases). This CDR3 region has 13 residues. Trimming cost V 2 bases and J 4 bases, with 8 bases left between them. In germline, CDR1 is PRHDT, CDR2 FYEKMQ (reference sequence). The CDR3 bases are TGTGCCAGCAGCTTACGGGGGGCCACTGAAGCTTTCTTT. Translated: CASSLRGATEAFF. The variable domain in full, with the rest retrieved from reference TRBV13 and TRBJ1-1, is AAGVIQSPRHLIKEKRETATLKCYPIPRHDTVYWYQQGPGQDPQFLISFYEKMQSDKGSIPDRFSAQQFSDYHSELNMSSLELGDSALYFCASSLRGATEAFFGQGTRLTVV.

This sequence joins TRBV18 and TRBJ2-2, with D unresolved. Germline assignment: CDR1 KGHSH and CDR2 LQKENI. Trimming removed 3 bases from V and 8 bases from J, with 10 bases in between. The CDR3 has 13 amino acids. The CDR3 spells CASSPQSGGELFF. CDR3 in DNA: TGTGCCAGCTCACCGCAAAGTGGAGGGGAGCTGTTTTTT. Variable domain in full (rest from reference TRBV18 and TRBJ2-2): NAGVMQNPRHLVRRRGQEARLRCSPMKGHSHVYWYRQLPEEGLKFMVYLQKENIIDESGMPKERFSAEFPKEGPSILRIQQVVRGDSAAYFCASSPQSGGELFFGEGSRLTVL.

The CDR3 DNA sequence: TGTGCCAGTAGTATAGGGGCAGGGGGGTATGGCTACACCTTC. Translated, it gives CASSIGAGGYGYTF. The chain recombines TRBV19 with TRBJ1-2, with 7 bases matching TRBD1. The germline CDR1 and CDR2 sequences are LNHDA and SQIVND (reference sequence). Trimming cost V 1 base and J 5 bases; bases outside gene matches: 4. This CDR3 is built from 14 residues.

This clone was counted a single time. The V call is TRBV10-3, the J call TRBJ2-7; 9 bases fit TRBD2. CDR3 length equals 14 residues. Germline V gene data show CDR1 as ENHRY and CDR2 as SYGVKD. The V gene end was trimmed by 10 bases and the J gene end by 2 bases; junction bases not matched to a gene: 9. The CDR3 DNA sequence: TGTGCCACCAACCCTAGCGGGAAGGCCTACGAGCAGTACTTC. Protein: CATNPSGKAYEQYF.

The rearrangement uses TRBV28 and TRBJ2-1; 8 bases line up with TRBD2. CDR3 length: 14 residues. From germline, CDR1 is MDHEN and CDR2 SYDVKM. Trimming cost V 3 bases and J 7 bases; bases outside gene matches: 5. Here the CDR3 DNA reads TGTGCCAGCAGTTTTCGGCGGGAGGTTAATGAGCAGTTCTTC. Amino acids: CASSFRREVNEQFF.

The genes are TRBV29-1 and TRBJ1-1; TRBD1 might be the D (5 bases). The CDR3 covers 15 residues. Trimming took off 4 bases at V and 4 bases at J, with 19 bases between the two ends. Germline V gene lookup returns CDR1 SQVTM and CDR2 ANQGSEA. In DNA, the CDR3 is TGCAGCGTTGGGCCCCCACGGGGGAGGGGCACTGAAGCTTTCTTT. Protein sequence: CSVGPPRGRGTEAFF.

This clone appeared a single time. The chain employs TRBV10-3 and TRBJ2-1; the match to TRBD1 covers 9 bases. Per germline, CDR1 ENHRY and CDR2 SYGVKD. V lost 10 bases to trimming and J lost 9 bases; unmatched junction nucleotides: 16. The CDR3 is made up of 15 amino acids. The CDR3 bases are TGTGCCACGATCAGCTGGGACAGGGAGGTTACTGAGCAGTTCTTC. Translated: CATISWDREVTEQFF.

The chain combines TRBV28 with TRBJ1-1, with D possibly matching TRBD1 (6 bases). Germline V gives CDR1 MDHEN, CDR2 SYDVKM. V gave up 6 bases and J gave up 5 bases, with 16 bases separating them. The CDR3 sequence is 14 residues long. The CDR3 loop is CASRLQGGGTEAFF. The CDR3 nucleotides are TGTGCCAGCAGGCTACAGGGTGGGGGAACTGAAGCTTTCTTT.

The chain recombines TRBV5-1 with TRBJ2-3; D is unresolved. Germline CDR1 reads SGHRS; CDR2 reads YFSETQ. Trimming stripped 0 bases from V and 4 bases from J, with 12 bases between. The CDR3 loop spans 15 amino acids. The CDR3 coding sequence is TGCGCCAGCAGCTTGGGGGGTCTCTCCCCAGATACGCAGTATTTT. Its translation is CASSLGGLSPDTQYF.

This clone was observed once. The gene calls are TRBV7-3 and TRBJ2-1, with D possibly matching TRBD2 (5 bases). Germline lookup yields CDR1 SGHTA and CDR2 FQGTGA. This CDR3 has 13 amino acids. The V end lost 5 bases, the J end lost 8 bases, and 13 bases lay between the germline ends. As DNA, the CDR3 is TGTGCCAGCAGCCCGTCATTTAGCGATGAGCAGTTCTTC. Translation: CASSPSFSDEQFF.